What follows are 29 T cell receptor beta chains derived from one specimen sequenced in a study of beta chain features in type 1 diabetes. Whole-study findings and limits: Moderate but significant shortening of TCRB CDR3s was recorded in all four CD4+ subsets from Type 1 diabetes patients.

These receptors' targets are unknown. Of the isolated RNA, all was reverse transcribed, and so the sequenced material was expressed TCRB transcripts. TCRdb's table, derived via immunoSEQ multiplex PCR, lists solely in-frame clones and lacks some. Among 95,000 to 110,000 clones listed, under 30% were seen once. The sequenced sample was central memory CD4+ T cells from blood. Every receptor here comes from a young woman with type 1 diabetes.

V usage is TRBV6-5 and J usage is TRBJ2-5; D might be TRBD2 (6 bases). This CDR3 contains 15 residues. The germline V gene has CDR1 MNHEY and CDR2 SVGAGI. The V gene lost 0 bases and the J gene lost 5 bases, with 13 bases spanning the gap. CDR3 sequence (DNA): TGTGCCAGCAGTTACTCGGGGGAGGCCTGGGAGACCCAGTACTTC. Encoded protein: CASSYSGEAWETQYF.

This chain's CDR3 is CAIRADRSDQPQHF. DNA of the CDR3: TGTGCCATCAGGGCCGACAGGAGCGATCAGCCCCAGCATTTT. The chain employs TRBV10-3 and TRBJ1-5; maybe TRBD1 (6 bases). With 6 bases removed from V and 5 bases from J, the gap between germline ends came to 14 bases. Germline V lookup: CDR1 ENHRY, CDR2 SYGVKD. This CDR3 contains 14 residues.

This clone was detected a few times. The CDR3 region has the DNA TGTGCCAGCTCACCAATTAACCCAGAACAAGAGACCCAGTACTTC. As protein: CASSPINPEQETQYF. The J gene is TRBJ2-5, the V gene TRBV18; D remains ambiguous. V lost 2 bases and J lost 2, with 12 bases in between. The CDR3 has 15 residues. Germline V gene sequence: CDR1 KGHSH, CDR2 LQKENI.

This clone was counted only a few times. The rearrangement joins TRBV7-9 to TRBJ2-1, with D perhaps matching TRBD2 (7 bases). Germline V gene lookup returns CDR1 SEHNR and CDR2 FQNEAQ (reference sequence). The ends were cut back, 2 bases at V and 12 bases at J, with 23 bases in the middle. The CDR3 is made up of 16 amino acids. This CDR3 is CASSLLQGGGSRGQFF. The CDR3, as DNA: TGTGCCAGCAGCTTACTCCAAGGCGGGGGCTCTCGGGGGCAGTTCTTC.

This clone was seen more than once but under ten times. The chain is built from TRBV5-6 and TRBJ2-1; 7 bases agree with TRBD1. Trimming at V came to 0 bases and at J to 4 bases, leaving 13 bases not matched to a gene. Germline lookup yields CDR1 SGHDT and CDR2 YYEEEE. CDR3 length: 18 residues. CDR3 bases: TGTGCCAGCAGCTTGGCCAGGAGAGGGACAGACCAGTACAATGAGCAGTTCTTC. It codes for CASSLARRGTDQYNEQFF.

The genes are TRBV7-9 and TRBJ1-2; no clear D gene. The germline CDR1 and CDR2 sequences are SEHNR and FQNEAQ (reference sequence). CDR3 length equals 13 residues. The V end lost 3 bases, the J end lost 6 bases, and 11 bases lay between the germline ends. CDR3 amino acids: CASSLKGGNGYTF. The CDR3, as DNA: TGTGCCAGCAGCTTGAAGGGCGGGAATGGCTACACCTTC.

The J gene is TRBJ2-7, the V gene TRBV28; 9 nucleotides agree with TRBD1. Germline trimming cut 6 bases from V and 6 bases from J; bases unmatched to any gene: 3. CDR1 MDHEN and CDR2 SYDVKM come from the germline V gene. This CDR3 contains 12 residues. CDR3 in DNA: TGTGCCAGCAGCCCGGACAGGGGCGAGCAGTACTTC. Translated, it gives CASSPDRGEQYF.

The chain joins TRBV4-1 to TRBJ2-1; 9 nucleotides match TRBD2. This CDR3 has 14 residues. V lost 4 bases, J lost 4 bases, and 2 bases stayed unmatched. Per germline, CDR1 MGHRA and CDR2 YSYEKL. CDR3 coding DNA: TGCGCCAGCAGCCGGGCGGGAGGGTACAATGAGCAGTTCTTC. This gives the protein CASSRAGGYNEQFF.

The chain has TRBV5-5 and TRBJ2-1; no firm D call. Germline lookup yields CDR1 SGHKS and CDR2 YYEKEE (reference sequence). V lost 3 bases to trimming and J lost 12 bases, with 16 bases between them. The CDR3 contains 13 residues. The CDR3 loop reads CASSSQKETGQFF. CDR3 DNA: TGTGCCAGCAGCTCCCAAAAAGAGACGGGGCAGTTCTTC.

The J gene is TRBJ2-3, the V gene TRBV5-8, with D tentatively TRBD2 (5 bases). The V gene lost 1 base and the J gene lost 3 bases, with 6 bases spanning the gap. The germline CDR1 and CDR2 sequences are SGHTS and YDEGEE. The CDR3 has 13 amino acids. CDR3 residues: CASSLSGTDTQYF. CDR3 DNA: TGTGCCAGCAGCTTGTCGGGGACAGATACGCAGTATTTT.

This chain uses TRBV5-6 with TRBJ2-3; D is undetermined. The CDR3 is 14 amino acids. Trimming removed 4 bases at V and 2 bases at J, with 11 bases between. CDR1 is SGHDT, CDR2 YYEEEE, per germline. The CDR3 here is CASSRREYTDTQYF. The CDR3 coding sequence is TGTGCCAGCAGCAGGAGAGAATACACAGATACGCAGTATTTT.

The chain uses TRBV11-2 and TRBJ2-3, with D tentatively TRBD2 (5 bases). Germline values: CDR1 SGHAT, CDR2 FQNNGV. V was pared by 0 bases and J by 4 bases, with 8 bases between. The CDR3 is 14 residues long. CDR3 DNA sequence: TGTGCCAGCAGCTTAGAAACTAGAGCAGATACGCAGTATTTT. It translates to CASSLETRADTQYF.

CDR3 in DNA: TGTGCCAGCAGTTACTCGTACGGCACTGAAGCTTTCTTT. Residues: CASSYSYGTEAFF. The chain couples TRBV6-5 to TRBJ1-1; D unresolved. Germline V gives CDR1 MNHEY, CDR2 SVGAGI. V was clipped by 0 bases and J by 4 bases, with 6 bases between them. The CDR3 sequence is 13 residues long.

This chain links TRBV4-2 with TRBJ1-4; 9 positions agree with TRBD1. V gave up 1 base and J gave up 3 bases; unmatched junction bases: 0. There are 15 residues in the CDR3. The V gene's germline CDR1 is LGHNA and CDR2 YNFKEQ. CDR3 DNA: TGTGCCAGCAGCCAAGGACAGGGGGCTAATGAAAAACTGTTTTTT. Protein product: CASSQGQGANEKLFF.

This clone was seen a handful of times. V and J are TRBV6-1 and TRBJ1-4; TRBD1 is a possible D gene (6 bases). V shed 4 bases and J shed 8 bases, with 11 bases lying between them. Germline V CDR1 and CDR2: MNHNS, SASEGT. The CDR3 contains 13 residues. The CDR3 DNA sequence: TGTGCCAGCAGTGGGGGACAAAACGAAAAACTGTTTTTT. It specifies CASSGGQNEKLFF.

The chain has TRBV28 and TRBJ1-4; D possibly corresponds to TRBD1 (6 bases). Trimming pared 1 base from V and 3 bases from J, leaving 9 bases between. This CDR3 contains 15 residues. Germline V lookup: CDR1 MDHEN, CDR2 SYDVKM. CDR3 protein: CASSLFRGPNEKLFF. The CDR3, as DNA: TGTGCCAGCAGTTTATTCAGGGGACCTAATGAAAAACTGTTTTTT.

For this clone: This CDR3 is also generated by other DNA sequences in the sample. The rearrangement links TRBV5-1 to TRBJ2-1; TRBD2 aligns across 11 bases. The CDR3 has 17 amino acids. Trimming removed 4 bases from V and 9 bases from J; junction bases left unmatched: 15. Germline V CDR1 and CDR2: SGHRS, YFSETQ. Written as DNA, the CDR3 is TGCGCCAGCAGCCCAGGGGTCGTAGCGGGAGGGCCGGGTGAGCAGTTCTTC. It encodes CASSPGVVAGGPGEQFF.

The chain is built from TRBV12-5 and TRBJ1-5, with D tentatively TRBD1 (6 bases). V was clipped by 4 bases and J by 0 bases, with 10 bases between them. This CDR3 spans 15 amino acids. The V gene's germline CDR1 is LGHNT and CDR2 FRNRAP. CDR3 in amino acids: CASGWAGDSNQPQHF. CDR3 DNA sequence: TGTGCTAGTGGTTGGGCAGGGGATAGCAATCAGCCCCAGCATTTT.

The chain recombines TRBV6-6 with TRBJ2-7; D is perhaps TRBD1 (6 bases). This CDR3 has 12 residues. The germline CDR1 and CDR2 sequences are MNHNY and SVGAGI (reference sequence). V was pared by 8 bases and J by 3 bases, with 11 bases between. CDR3 region: CASSRGNYEQYF. The CDR3 DNA follows: TGTGCCAGCTCCAGGGGAAACTACGAGCAGTACTTC.

The chain combines TRBV4-3 with TRBJ1-1; D is perhaps TRBD1 (5 bases). Germline CDR1 LGHNA, CDR2 YSLEER. This CDR3 contains 15 residues. Deletions cut 1 base from V and 2 bases from J, with 11 bases between. The chain's CDR3 is CASSQVGRENTEAFF. As DNA, the CDR3 is TGCGCCAGCAGCCAAGTCGGCAGGGAAAACACTGAAGCTTTCTTT.

The chain couples TRBV7-2 to TRBJ2-1; the match to TRBD2 covers 9 bases. The CDR3 consists of 16 residues. J gave up 7 bases and V 1 base, and 8 bases lay outside the gene matches. The V gene's germline CDR1 is SGHTA and CDR2 FQGNSA. The CDR3 loop reads CASSLEGTSKRNEQFF. The CDR3 coding sequence is TGTGCCAGCAGCTTAGAGGGGACTAGCAAACGGAATGAGCAGTTCTTC.

This clone was counted only a few times. The rearrangement uses TRBV10-3 and TRBJ2-2; the D gene is possibly TRBD1 (8 bases). The ends were cut back, 8 bases at V and 5 bases at J, with 15 bases in the middle. CDR3 length: 14 residues. Germline V CDR1 and CDR2: ENHRY, SYGVKD. The DNA of the CDR3 is TGTGCCATCCATGGACAGGGAGGGACCGGGGAGCTGTTTTTT. This encodes CAIHGQGGTGELFF.

This chain uses TRBV30 with TRBJ2-3, with D perhaps TRBD2 (5 bases). Germline-derived CDR1 and CDR2 are GTSNPN and SVGIG (reference sequence). The V end lost 2 bases, the J end lost 1 base, and 13 bases lay between the germline ends. The CDR3 covers 15 residues. CDR3 DNA sequence: TGTGCCTGGAGTCGAATAGGGCGGGGCACAGATACGCAGTATTTT. Amino acid sequence: CAWSRIGRGTDTQYF.

This clone came up a few times. J is TRBJ2-3 and V is TRBV28; 9 bases are shared with TRBD2. Germline loops: CDR1 MDHEN, CDR2 SYDVKM. This CDR3 contains 14 residues. V lost 9 bases to trimming and J lost 3 bases; unmatched junction nucleotides: 7. CDR3 sequence reads: CASVLAGPTDTQYF. CDR3 DNA sequence: TGTGCCAGTGTACTAGCGGGCCCAACAGATACGCAGTATTTT.

This clone was counted a few times. V usage is TRBV29-1 and J usage is TRBJ1-4, with TRBD1 matching over 11 bases. This CDR3 has 13 amino acids. The ends lost 7 bases at V and 6 bases at J; junction bases unmatched: 4. Per germline, CDR1 SQVTM and CDR2 ANQGSEA. The CDR3 here is CSAGQGADEKLFF. Here the CDR3 DNA reads TGCAGCGCTGGACAGGGGGCAGATGAAAAACTGTTTTTT. The full variable domain, with the rest looked up from reference TRBV29-1 and TRBJ1-4, is SAVISQKPSRDICQRGTSLTIQCQVDSQVTMMFWYRQQPGQSLTLIATANQGSEATYESGFVIDKFPISRPNLTFSTLTVSNMSPEDSSIYLCSAGQGADEKLFFGSGTQLSVL.

This chain joins TRBV28 and TRBJ1-3; 7 bases are a match to TRBD1. J was trimmed by 7 bases and V by 6 bases; bases with no gene match: 9. The CDR3 runs 14 residues. Germline V lookup: CDR1 MDHEN, CDR2 SYDVKM. The CDR3 nucleotides are TGTGCCAGCAGCTTAGCAGGGGGGCGGAACACCATATATTTT. Its protein product is CASSLAGGRNTIYF.

This clone was counted between two and nine times. The V and J genes are TRBV27 and TRBJ1-1; D is possibly TRBD1 (6 bases). This CDR3 is 15 amino acids long. The ends were cut back, 4 bases at V and 4 bases at J, with 16 bases in the middle. Germline V gene data show CDR1 as MNHEY and CDR2 as SMNVEV (reference sequence). CDR3 sequence: CASSSQGHPGTEAFF. CDR3 bases: TGTGCCAGCAGTTCTCAGGGACATCCAGGCACTGAAGCTTTCTTT.

The chain uses TRBV30 and TRBJ1-1, with D perhaps matching TRBD1 (5 bases). CDR1 and CDR2 (germline): GTSNPN, SVGIG (reference sequence). This CDR3 is 13 amino acids long. Deletions cut 2 bases from V and 7 bases from J, with 14 bases between. The CDR3 nucleotides are TGTGCCTGGAGTCAAACAACGGGGGGTGAAGCTTTCTTT. Protein product: CAWSQTTGGEAFF.

This clone has a handful of counts. The chain uses TRBV5-5 and TRBJ2-5; 9 nucleotides match TRBD2. V was clipped by 6 bases and J by 5 bases; unmatched bases: 8. Germline-derived CDR1 and CDR2 are SGHKS and YYEKEE (reference sequence). The CDR3 is made up of 14 amino acids. DNA of the CDR3: TGTGCCAGCACTGTGAGTGGACTAGCGGAGACCCAGTACTTC. Amino acid sequence: CASTVSGLAETQYF.